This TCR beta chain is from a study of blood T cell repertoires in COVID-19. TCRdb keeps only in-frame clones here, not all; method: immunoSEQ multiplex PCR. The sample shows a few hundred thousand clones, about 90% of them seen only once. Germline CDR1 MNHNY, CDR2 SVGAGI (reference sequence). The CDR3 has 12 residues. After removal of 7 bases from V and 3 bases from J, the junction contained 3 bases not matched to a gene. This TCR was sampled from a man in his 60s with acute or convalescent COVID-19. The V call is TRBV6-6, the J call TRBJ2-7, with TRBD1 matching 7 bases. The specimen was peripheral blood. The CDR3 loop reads CASTGDSYEQYF. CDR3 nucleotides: TGTGCCAGCACCGGGGACAGCTACGAGCAGTACTTC.